These 18 T cell receptor beta chains share one sample of origin, sequenced in a study of cytomegalovirus exposure and HLA in healthy donors. The PCR ran on 60 Vbeta and 13 Jbeta primers. The repertoire was sequenced with immunoSEQ multiplex PCR; TCRdb's copy has only in-frame clones and lacks some. The repertoire has tens of thousands of clones, roughly 80% of them found once; the top ten carry just under 7.5%. Sequencing was done on a sample of PBMCs. These TCRs come from a woman between 25 and 40 years old in good health and CMV-seropositive.

This chain joins TRBV11-3 and TRBJ2-1, with no clear D. The CDR3 consists of 14 residues. Deletions cut 2 bases from V and 5 bases from J, with 10 bases between. CDR1 and CDR2 from the germline V gene are SGHNT and YENEEA. Here the CDR3 DNA reads TGTGCCAGCAGCTTAACCTCCAGGCACAATGAGCAGTTCTTC. It specifies CASSLTSRHNEQFF. Full variable domain (rest looked up from reference TRBV11-3 and TRBJ2-1): EAGVVQSPRYKIIEKKQPVAFWCNPISGHNTLYWYLQNLGQGPELLIRYENEEAVDDSQLPKDRFSAERLKGVDSTLKIQPAELGDSAVYLCASSLTSRHNEQFFGPGTRLTVL.

V usage is TRBV27 and J usage is TRBJ1-1; TRBD1 matches at 8 bases. The CDR3 covers 12 residues. CDR1 MNHEY and CDR2 SMNVEV come from the germline V gene (reference sequence). J gave up 5 bases and V 6 bases, and 2 bases lay outside the gene matches. CDR3 region: CASRDRGTEAFF. As DNA, the CDR3 is TGTGCCAGCAGAGACAGGGGTACTGAAGCTTTCTTT.

This clone was picked up a small number of times. V is TRBV7-6 and J is TRBJ1-1; no reliable D call. The CDR3 totals 14 residues. V lost 2 bases and J 4 bases, leaving 11 bases between the germline ends. The V gene's germline CDR1 is SGHVS and CDR2 FNYEAQ. The CDR3 sequence: CASSLMASGTEAFF. Written as DNA, the CDR3 is TGTGCCAGCAGCTTAATGGCCTCGGGCACTGAAGCTTTCTTT. Full variable domain (rest looked up from reference TRBV7-6 and TRBJ1-1): GAGVSQSPRYKVTKRGQDVALRCDPISGHVSLYWYRQALGQGPEFLTYFNYEAQQDKSGLPNDRFSAERPEGSISTLTIQRTEQRDSAMYRCASSLMASGTEAFFGQGTRLTVV.

The rearrangement uses TRBV27 and TRBJ1-1; TRBD1 aligns across 8 bases. The germline V gene has CDR1 MNHEY and CDR2 SMNVEV (reference sequence). The CDR3 runs 21 residues. The J segment lost 6 bases and the V segment lost 1 base, leaving 25 bases of the junction unmatched. The CDR3 DNA is TGTGCCAGCAGTTTATACGGAGGGAACAGGGGGATTATTGCAGTGGGGGCTGAAGCTTTCTTT. Translated: CASSLYGGNRGIIAVGAEAFF.

V usage is TRBV29-1 and J usage is TRBJ1-1, with 8 bases fitting TRBD1. This CDR3 spans 14 amino acids. Germline CDR1 reads SQVTM; CDR2 reads ANQGSEA. The V gene end was trimmed by 4 bases and the J gene end by 0 bases; junction bases not matched to a gene: 4. DNA of the CDR3: TGCAGCGTTGTGGTGACAGGGGTGAACACTGAAGCTTTCTTT. This encodes CSVVVTGVNTEAFF. The full variable domain, its missing parts supplied by reference TRBV29-1 and TRBJ1-1, is SAVISQKPSRDICQRGTSLTIQCQVDSQVTMMFWYRQQPGQSLTLIATANQGSEATYESGFVIDKFPISRPNLTFSTLTVSNMSPEDSSIYLCSVVVTGVNTEAFFGQGTRLTVV.

This clone appeared a single time. This sequence joins TRBV6-1 and TRBJ2-3, with D maybe TRBD1 (5 bases). There are 13 residues in the CDR3. Germline V lookup: CDR1 MNHNS, CDR2 SASEGT. Trimming shortened V by 1 base and J by 4 bases, and 6 bases separated the two germline ends. The CDR3 here is CASSEEGADTQYF. CDR3 nucleotide sequence: TGTGCCAGCAGTGAAGAAGGGGCAGATACGCAGTATTTT.

The rearrangement links TRBV27 to TRBJ2-7, with TRBD2 matching 12 bases. The V gene's germline CDR1 is MNHEY and CDR2 SMNVEV (reference sequence). CDR3 length: 16 residues. V dropped 0 bases and J dropped 2; count of bases not matched to a gene: 2. CDR3: CASSLSSSGRAYEQYF. CDR3 DNA: TGTGCCAGCAGTTTATCTTCTAGCGGGAGGGCCTACGAGCAGTACTTC.

The V and J genes are TRBV5-1 and TRBJ2-5; 9 bases map to TRBD1. The CDR3 runs to 15 residues. Germline assignment: CDR1 SGHRS and CDR2 YFSETQ. The trim removed 7 bases at V and 4 bases at J, leaving 11 bases unmatched. CDR3: CASGNGQGRSETQYF. Written as DNA, the CDR3 is TGCGCCAGCGGCAATGGACAGGGGCGGTCAGAGACCCAGTACTTC.

This chain uses TRBV5-6 with TRBJ2-4, with 10 bases matching TRBD1. The CDR3 is made up of 17 amino acids. V lost 4 bases, J lost 5 bases, and 12 bases stayed unmatched. Germline V gene sequence: CDR1 SGHDT, CDR2 YYEEEE. In DNA, the CDR3 is TGTGCCAGCAGCCCATCCGGGACAGGGGTGAGAGAAAACATTCAGTACTTC. The encoded protein is CASSPSGTGVRENIQYF.

V is TRBV18 and J is TRBJ2-1; 7 positions agree with TRBD2. The junction had 2 bases not matched to a gene; V was cut back by 0 bases and J by 9 bases. This CDR3 has 13 residues. CDR1 is KGHSH, CDR2 LQKENI, per germline. The CDR3 DNA reads as TGTGCCAGCTCACCACCGACGGGGGGTGAGCAGTTCTTC. Translation gives CASSPPTGGEQFF.

The chain links TRBV9 to TRBJ2-2; 7 bases map to TRBD1. V shed 4 bases and J 5 bases; nucleotides not matched to a gene: 8. Germline V lookup: CDR1 SGDLS, CDR2 YYNGEE. This CDR3 spans 15 amino acids. The CDR3 loop is CASSPRQGGTGELFF. The CDR3 nucleotides read TGTGCCAGCAGCCCTCGACAGGGTGGGACCGGGGAGCTGTTTTTT.

The chain's CDR3 is CASSSGLTRSYNSPLHF. DNA of the CDR3: TGTGCCAGCAGCTCCGGACTGACCCGCTCCTATAATTCACCCCTCCACTTT. This chain joins TRBV7-9 and TRBJ1-6, with D hard to call. Trimming shortened V by 4 bases and J by 0 bases, and 13 bases separated the two germline ends. CDR3 length equals 17 residues. CDR1 SEHNR and CDR2 FQNEAQ come from the germline V gene (reference sequence).

Only a few counts were recorded for this clone. V and J are TRBV6-6 and TRBJ1-1; D is perhaps TRBD1 (5 bases). V dropped 8 bases and J dropped 1 base, with 11 bases sitting between them. This CDR3 comprises 13 residues. CDR1 and CDR2 from the germline V gene are MNHNY and SVGAGI (reference sequence). CDR3 nucleotides: TGTGCCAGCTTAACTCAGGGGAACACTGAAGCTTTCTTT. Translation gives CASLTQGNTEAFF.

The V gene is TRBV4-3, the J gene TRBJ2-5, with D tentatively TRBD1 (5 bases). Germline values: CDR1 LGHNA, CDR2 YSLEER. V lost 3 bases, J lost 2 bases, and 7 bases lay in between. The length of the CDR3 is 13 residues. The CDR3 loop reads CASSQTEQETQYF. Here the CDR3 DNA reads TGCGCCAGCAGCCAGACAGAACAAGAGACCCAGTACTTC.

The V call is TRBV4-3, the J call TRBJ1-2; no firm D call. CDR1 is LGHNA, CDR2 YSLEER, per germline. CDR3 length equals 15 residues. V was trimmed by 1 base and J by 8 bases, leaving 17 bases between them. CDR3 sequence (DNA): TGCGCCAGCAGCCAAGTGGCTCTCCCCAGGAGGGGCTACACCTTC. It encodes CASSQVALPRRGYTF.

V is TRBV7-2 and J is TRBJ2-2; the match to TRBD1 covers 9 bases. The V gene end was trimmed by 4 bases and the J gene end by 8 bases; junction bases not matched to a gene: 14. The CDR3 sequence is 17 residues long. Germline-derived CDR1 and CDR2 are SGHTA and FQGNSA. CDR3 sequence (DNA): TGTGCCAGCAGCTCTCGGATCCCGGGACAGGGAATGGGGGAGCTGTTTTTT. Its protein product is CASSSRIPGQGMGELFF.

The V and J genes are TRBV9 and TRBJ2-1; no definite D call. This CDR3 comprises 13 residues. Looked up from germline, CDR1 is SGDLS and CDR2 is YYNGEE. Trimming cost V 4 bases and J 6 bases, with 11 bases left between them. This CDR3 is CASSLAVSNEQFF. CDR3 DNA sequence: TGTGCCAGCAGCCTCGCAGTAAGCAATGAGCAGTTCTTC.

The rearrangement joins TRBV28 to TRBJ1-1; 8 bases match TRBD1. This CDR3 comprises 15 residues. Germline V CDR1 and CDR2: MDHEN, SYDVKM. Germline trimming cut 4 bases from V and 1 base from J; bases unmatched to any gene: 5. DNA of the CDR3: TGTGCCAGCAGTTCCTCAGGGGGCTGGAACACTGAAGCTTTCTTT. Amino acids: CASSSSGGWNTEAFF.